At least ten counts were recorded for the clone carrying this T cell receptor (beta chain). Its antigen is undetermined. This sample stems from a study of neurological immune-mediated disorders. Study conclusions and caveats: Sharing of CDR3 amino acid sequences among expanded clones across subjects was absent, suggesting private repertoires in all groups.

Time point noted: technical triplicate 2. From 2 million PBMCs stored at -80 C, the unsorted libraries were generated. With 10-nucleotide random UMIs included, cDNA was synthesized by 5'RACE. TCRdb reprocessed the 5' RACE reads via MiXCR and lists one record per CDR3 protein. The table records roughly 61,000 distinct CDR3 sequences, nearly 25% of them present only once. This CDR3 region has 13 residues. Trimming removed 3 bases from V and 4 bases from J, with 9 bases in between. The sample taken for sequencing was PBMCs. The TCR originated in a man in his fifties or sixties with HTLV-1-associated myelopathy (HAM/TSP). This chain links TRBV12-3 or TRBV12-4 with TRBJ1-1; no definite D call. The CDR3 bases are TGTGCCAGCAGTTTGAAGGGAGGCACTGAAGCTTTCTTT. Protein: CASSLKGGTEAFF.